The sequence of this TCR beta chain was determined in a study of OX40 agonist ivuxolimab in advanced cancers. As for the study in general: The dose-escalation cohort was around 83% male, with a mean age of around 60 years, ranging about 23 to 90.

Blood draws occurred at baseline, cycle 4 day 1, and cycle 7 day 1. TCRdb's table, derived via immunoSEQ multiplex PCR, lists solely in-frame clones and lacks some. The table shows around 70,000 clones, with approximately 85% occurring only once. CDR3 length: 17 residues. CDR1 and CDR2 (germline): LGHNT, FRNRAP. The V end was cut by 0 bases, the J end by 0 bases, with 14 bases between. This receptor was obtained from an adult with an advanced solid tumor such as melanoma, head and neck, liver or kidney cancer. Sequenced here: CD4+ or CD8+ T cells sorted from blood, sampled in a trial of the OX40 agonist ivuxolimab. This chain links TRBV12-5 with TRBJ1-2; TRBD1 might be the D (5 bases). The CDR3 coding sequence is TGTGCTAGTGGTTTGGTACCACCGGGGGATTCTAACTATGGCTACACCTTC. Translation: CASGLVPPGDSNYGYTF.